This TCR beta chain originates from a study of graft-versus-host responses after intestinal transplantation. Findings and limits, study-wide: With peak circulating GvH clone levels came an association with early post-transplant HvG declines.

A remark on this clone: The antigen remains unidentified.

CDR1 is KGHSH, CDR2 LQKENI, per germline. V lost 2 bases, J lost 3 bases, and 10 bases lay in between. The CDR3 has 14 amino acids. Clones were read by immunoSEQ multiplex PCR, and TCRdb kept only the in-frame ones, dropping some. Here the sample spans fewer than 8,500 clones, approximately 81% being singletons. Lymphocytes from graft epithelium and lamina propria were isolated. The receptor was isolated from a human patient who received an intestinal transplant, so some T cells may come from the graft donor. Sample: ileum tissue, taken roughly 230 days after intestinal transplant. The chain employs TRBV18 and TRBJ2-5, with a weak D call TRBD1 (6 bases). CDR3 in DNA: TGTGCCAGCTCACCAACAGGGTTGAAAGAGACCCAGTACTTC. Amino acid sequence: CASSPTGLKETQYF.